Below, 22 T cell receptor beta chains from the same sample are listed, as sequenced in a study of blood T cell repertoires in COVID-19. TCRdb's table, derived via immunoSEQ multiplex PCR, lists solely in-frame clones and lacks some. In the table there are about 440,000 clones, around 89% of which are singletons. Sequencing was performed on peripheral blood. The receptors come from a young woman with acute or convalescent COVID-19.

The chain has TRBV3-1 (or the pseudogene TRBV3-2) and TRBJ1-1; D remains ambiguous. This CDR3 spans 12 amino acids. The germline CDR1 and CDR2 sequences are LGHDT and YNNKEL (reference sequence). The ends were cut back, 1 base at V and 8 bases at J, with 8 bases in the middle. CDR3 protein: CASSQVGREAFF. As DNA, the CDR3 is TGTGCCAGCAGCCAAGTAGGGAGGGAAGCTTTCTTT.

V and J are TRBV5-4 and TRBJ2-5; D call uncertain. This CDR3 spans 12 amino acids. V was clipped by 0 bases and J by 5 bases, with 5 bases between them. The germline V gene has CDR1 SGHNT and CDR2 YYREEE (reference sequence). For the CDR3, the DNA is TGTGCCAGCAGCTTGGTTGGCGAGACCCAGTACTTC. Translating it yields CASSLVGETQYF. The whole variable domain, filled in from reference TRBV5-4 and TRBJ2-5, reads ETGVTQSPTHLIKTRGQQVTLRCSSQSGHNTVSWYQQALGQGPQFIFQYYREEENGRGNFPPRFSGLQFPNYSSELNVNALELDDSALYLCASSLVGETQYFGPGTRLLVL.

V is TRBV10-3 and J is TRBJ1-4; D is uncertain. The CDR3 has 13 residues. The V end was cut by 3 bases, the J end by 5 bases, with 7 bases between. Germline CDR1 is ENHRY and CDR2 is SYGVKD. In nucleotides, the CDR3 is TGTGCCATCAGTGACAGTTACAATGAAAAACTGTTTTTT. This gives the protein CAISDSYNEKLFF.

This chain connects TRBV5-4 to TRBJ2-7, with D perhaps matching TRBD1 (6 bases). Trimming took 0 bases from V and 2 from J, leaving 9 bases between them. Germline values: CDR1 SGHNT, CDR2 YYREEE (reference sequence). CDR3 length equals 14 residues. CDR3 bases: TGTGCCAGCAGCTTGGACAGGGCGACCTACGAGCAGTACTTC. Protein: CASSLDRATYEQYF.

The V and J genes are TRBV19 and TRBJ2-2, with D perhaps TRBD1 (6 bases). The CDR3 spans 13 residues. Per the germline V gene, CDR1 is LNHDA and CDR2 is SQIVND (reference sequence). Trimming removed 6 bases at V and 6 bases at J, with 11 bases between. CDR3 loop: CASRWGRPGELFF. CDR3 nucleotides: TGTGCCAGTAGATGGGGGCGGCCCGGGGAGCTGTTTTTT.

V and J are TRBV27 and TRBJ2-7; possible D gene TRBD1, 5 bases. The CDR3 is 15 amino acids. Germline CDR1 reads MNHEY; CDR2 reads SMNVEV (reference sequence). Between the trimmed V and J ends, which lost 1 base and 6 bases, there was a span of 16 bases. The CDR3 nucleotides read TGTGCCAGCAGTTTATTGGGGCCCAACGACCCCGAGCAGTACTTC. The encoded protein is CASSLLGPNDPEQYF.

The chain joins TRBV5-1 to TRBJ2-1; D is unclear. CDR1 is SGHRS, CDR2 YFSETQ, per germline. V lost 4 bases, J lost 0 bases, and 11 bases lay in between. CDR3 length: 15 residues. The CDR3 loop is CASSPELSSYNEQFF. The DNA for the CDR3 is TGCGCCAGCAGCCCGGAGTTGAGCTCCTACAATGAGCAGTTCTTC.

The chain combines TRBV9 with TRBJ2-1; D is perhaps TRBD2 (6 bases). Trimming stripped 4 bases from V and 4 bases from J, with 15 bases between. This CDR3 spans 15 amino acids. CDR1 and CDR2 from the germline V gene are SGDLS and YYNGEE. CDR3 sequence reads: CASSLGGVVYNEQFF. In nucleotides, the CDR3 is TGTGCCAGCAGCTTGGGGGGAGTAGTGTACAATGAGCAGTTCTTC. The complete variable domain, with remaining parts taken from reference TRBV9 and TRBJ2-1, reads DSGVTQTPKHLITATGQRVTLRCSPRSGDLSVYWYQQSLDQGLQFLIQYYNGEERAKGNILERFSAQQFPDLHSELNLSSLELGDSALYFCASSLGGVVYNEQFFGPGTRLTVL.

This clone showed up just a few times. V usage is TRBV5-1 and J usage is TRBJ1-2; 9 bases fit TRBD1. CDR1 and CDR2 (germline): SGHRS, YFSETQ. The CDR3 is 14 amino acids. Germline trimming cut 2 bases from V and 7 bases from J; bases unmatched to any gene: 6. The CDR3 region is CASSLSTGGGGYTF. For the CDR3, the DNA is TGCGCCAGCAGCTTATCAACAGGGGGCGGTGGCTACACCTTC.

V is TRBV19 and J is TRBJ1-5, with TRBD1 identical over 8 bases. J gave up 7 bases and V 4 bases, and 6 bases lay outside the gene matches. CDR3 length equals 14 residues. Germline CDR1 and CDR2: LNHDA and SQIVND (reference sequence). This CDR3 reads CASSTTGGAQPQHF. For the CDR3, the DNA is TGTGCCAGTAGTACCACAGGGGGGGCGCAGCCCCAGCATTTT.

The J gene is TRBJ2-7, the V gene TRBV6-5; the D gene is possibly TRBD1 (5 bases). The CDR3 runs to 14 residues. CDR1 and CDR2 (germline): MNHEY, SVGAGI. V lost 5 bases and J lost 0, with 11 bases in between. The CDR3 DNA reads TGTGCCAGCAGTACAACAGGTGGCTCCTACGAGCAGTACTTC. It codes for CASSTTGGSYEQYF.

V is TRBV5-1 and J is TRBJ2-1; 7 positions agree with TRBD1. CDR3 size: 16 residues. Trimming removed 5 bases from V and 1 base from J; junction bases left unmatched: 9. From germline, CDR1 is SGHRS and CDR2 YFSETQ. CDR3 loop: CASRAQGVGSYNEQFF. DNA for the CDR3: TGCGCCAGCAGAGCTCAGGGGGTTGGTTCCTACAATGAGCAGTTCTTC. The variable domain in full, completed from reference TRBV5-1 and TRBJ2-1, reads KAGVTQTPRYLIKTRGQQVTLSCSPISGHRSVSWYQQTPGQGLQFLFEYFSETQRNKGNFPGRFSGRQFSNSRSEMNVSTLELGDSALYLCASRAQGVGSYNEQFFGPGTRLTVL.

The gene calls are TRBV5-4 and TRBJ2-5; 7 nucleotides line up with TRBD2. The CDR3 loop spans 15 amino acids. With 3 bases clipped from V and 4 bases from J, the junction kept 9 bases outside the gene matches. From germline, CDR1 is SGHNT and CDR2 YYREEE (reference sequence). This CDR3 reads CASSSPASGGETQYF. The CDR3 coding sequence is TGTGCCAGCAGCTCCCCGGCTAGCGGAGGAGAGACCCAGTACTTC.

The gene calls are TRBV21-1 and TRBJ2-6; TRBD2, the D gene given by the table, was not confirmed from the DNA. TRBV21-1 is given as a pseudogene. CDR3 length: 16 amino acids. As DNA, the CDR3 is TGTGCCAGCAGCAAATGGGTCCAGCGCGGGGCCAACGTCCTGACTTTC. Its protein product is CASSKWVQRGANVLTF.

The chain carries TRBV5-4 and TRBJ2-1, with 7 positions matching TRBD1. J was trimmed by 0 bases and V by 5 bases; bases with no gene match: 11. The V gene's germline CDR1 is SGHNT and CDR2 YYREEE (reference sequence). This CDR3 is built from 17 residues. The DNA for the CDR3 is TGTGCCAGCAGTCGGGAACAGGGGCTTAGCTCCTACAATGAGCAGTTCTTC. Protein sequence: CASSREQGLSSYNEQFF.

The chain links TRBV3-1 (or the pseudogene TRBV3-2) to TRBJ2-5; maybe TRBD2 (6 bases). The germline V and J ends were trimmed by 0 bases and 4 bases, with 12 bases remaining between them. CDR1 and CDR2 from the germline V gene are LGHDT and YNNKEL (reference sequence). The length of the CDR3 is 15 residues. The CDR3 loop reads CASSQDGLATETQYF. The CDR3 DNA sequence: TGTGCCAGCAGCCAAGATGGGCTAGCGACAGAGACCCAGTACTTC.

A word on this clone: Different DNA sequences within this sample yield the same CDR3. The rearrangement links TRBV24-1 to TRBJ2-1; 8 bases map to TRBD1. CDR1 KGHDR and CDR2 SFDVKD come from the germline V gene. There are 16 residues in the CDR3. V trimming: 1 base; J trimming: 7 bases; junction bases outside the gene matches: 8. CDR3 bases: TGTGCCACCAGTGATTTCGGTCAGGGGGCCGGGAATGAGCAGTTCTTC. As protein: CATSDFGQGAGNEQFF.

The rearrangement links TRBV7-9 to TRBJ2-5; 8 nucleotides match TRBD2. In germline, CDR1 is SEHNR, CDR2 FQNEAQ (reference sequence). V shed 4 bases and J 4 bases; nucleotides not matched to a gene: 11. The CDR3 length is 16 residues. CDR3 sequence (DNA): TGTGCCAGCAGCTCTGCCCCGGGACTAGGTAGAGAGACCCAGTACTTC. This encodes CASSSAPGLGRETQYF.

This clone was found once. Additional DNA sequences in this sample encode the identical CDR3. The chain uses TRBV3-1 (or the pseudogene TRBV3-2) and TRBJ1-1; no firm D call. The germline V gene has CDR1 LGHDT and CDR2 YNNKEL (reference sequence). Trimming took 4 bases from V and 1 from J, leaving 10 bases between them. This CDR3 is built from 14 residues. CDR3 amino acids: CASSRQGGNTEAFF. The CDR3 nucleotides read TGTGCCAGCAGCCGCCAAGGAGGGAACACTGAAGCTTTCTTT.

J is TRBJ2-1 and V is TRBV27, with 8 positions matching TRBD2. V was clipped by 9 bases and J by 10 bases; unmatched bases: 17. The germline V gene encodes CDR1 MNHEY and CDR2 SMNVEV (reference sequence). The CDR3 runs 15 residues. The CDR3 reads CASTPSLAGTAEQFF. Here the CDR3 DNA reads TGTGCCAGTACCCCGTCGTTAGCGGGGACTGCCGAGCAGTTCTTC.

The rearrangement links TRBV30 to TRBJ1-1; D is unresolved. The germline V and J ends were trimmed by 4 bases and 9 bases, with 18 bases remaining between them. This CDR3 comprises 13 residues. Germline V gene data show CDR1 as GTSNPN and CDR2 as SVGIG (reference sequence). CDR3 in DNA: TGTGCCTGGACCCGACTGGGAGTGAGGAAAGCTTTCTTT. It translates to CAWTRLGVRKAFF.

The chain is built from TRBV9 and TRBJ2-1; tentatively, D is TRBD1 (6 bases). Germline CDR1 is SGDLS and CDR2 is YYNGEE. V lost 4 bases and J lost 1, with 15 bases in between. The CDR3 runs to 16 residues. This chain's CDR3 is CASSNLTGLSYNEQFF. As DNA, the CDR3 is TGTGCCAGCAGCAACCTGACAGGTTTATCCTACAATGAGCAGTTCTTC.